The clone carrying this T cell receptor (beta chain) was detected only once. Original handling: Nucleated cell number was recorded as an estimate derived from reference gene primer amplification. The repertoire was sequenced with immunoSEQ multiplex PCR; TCRdb's copy has only in-frame clones and lacks some. That table is the source of V, J and clone size, and D and trimming were worked out from the DNA. The table shows 180,000 or so clones, with about 85% occurring only once. The data belong to a study of blood T cell repertoires in COVID-19. In the study overall: Nucleic acid was either cDNA or gDNA, and it came from T cells, B-cell-depleted T cells, or PBMCs.

Trimming took 4 bases from V and 4 from J; bases not matched to a gene: 3. The CDR3 runs to 13 residues. Germline CDR1 SGHDT, CDR2 YYEEEE. This TCR was sampled from a man between 60 and 75 years old who had recovered from COVID-19. The sequenced sample consisted of peripheral blood. The J gene is TRBJ1-2, the V gene TRBV5-6; the match to TRBD1 covers 8 bases. CDR3 sequence (DNA): TGTGCCAGCAGCCTCGGGACAGGCTATGGCTACACCTTC. As protein: CASSLGTGYGYTF.